Presented here are 5 T cell receptor beta chains from one specimen sequenced in a study of CD8+ T cells in alopecia areata. Extracted RNA was reverse transcribed into cDNA, the sequencing template. Measured with immunoSEQ multiplex PCR; TCRdb has only the in-frame clones, and not every one. The data show about 140,000 clones, approximately 90% seen once. Stated treatment: oral pan-JAK inhibitor, 5-10 mg twice daily. Sequenced here: CD8+ T cells sorted from blood, sampled at week 4, from a patient treated with tofacitinib. Receptors originate from a human donor with alopecia areata.

The chain uses TRBV29-1 and TRBJ2-7, with D possibly being TRBD2 (5 bases). Germline-derived CDR1 and CDR2 are SQVTM and ANQGSEA. This CDR3 has 11 residues. Trimming stripped 7 bases from V and 6 bases from J, with 13 bases between. CDR3 in amino acids: CSALARGEQYF. CDR3 DNA: TGCAGCGCCCTTGCTCGGGGCGAGCAGTACTTC.

This sequence joins TRBV7-3 and TRBJ1-2, with a tentative D call TRBD1 (5 bases). The germline V gene has CDR1 SGHTA and CDR2 FQGTGA. V dropped 1 base and J dropped 5 bases, with 17 bases sitting between them. The CDR3 extends over 16 amino acids. The CDR3 DNA sequence: TGTGCCAGCAGCTTAAGCGGGCCCAACGGGGGATATGGCTACACCTTC. Translated, it gives CASSLSGPNGGYGYTF.

Details on this clone: This CDR3 is also generated by other DNA sequences in the sample. The rearrangement uses TRBV29-1 and TRBJ2-7; D perhaps matches TRBD1 (6 bases). This CDR3 comprises 12 residues. V was clipped by 1 base and J by 2 bases, with 6 bases between them. Germline V CDR1 and CDR2: SQVTM, ANQGSEA. The CDR3 DNA is TGCAGCGTTGAAGGGGGGCCCTACGAGCAGTACTTC. Protein product: CSVEGGPYEQYF.

This clone occurred once. J is TRBJ2-3 and V is TRBV2; D is possibly TRBD2 (5 bases). V lost 4 bases, J lost 1 base, and 15 bases lay in between. The CDR3 runs to 16 residues. CDR1 is SNHLY and CDR2 is FYNNEI in the germline V gene. Here the CDR3 reads CASSALVTVGTDTQYF. The CDR3 nucleotides read TGTGCCAGCAGTGCACTAGTTACTGTCGGCACAGATACGCAGTATTTT.

The chain is built from TRBV13 and TRBJ2-3, with 12 positions matching TRBD2. With V trimmed by 4 bases and J by 2 bases, 7 bases remained unmatched. The CDR3 extends over 17 amino acids. From germline, CDR1 is PRHDT and CDR2 FYEKMQ (reference sequence). The CDR3 sequence: CASSSWRTSGDTDTQYF. In nucleotides, the CDR3 is TGTGCCAGCAGCTCCTGGCGGACTAGCGGGGACACAGATACGCAGTATTTT.